The 29 T cell receptor beta chains presented below share a single source sample, sequenced in a study of T cell changes during pregnancy in multiple sclerosis. Assay: immunoSEQ multiplex PCR; the TCRdb copy retains only in-frame clones and omits some. The sample has under 45,000 clones, 85% to 95% seen once. Sequencing used CD4+ T cells from peripheral blood mononuclear cells, obtained in the third trimester of pregnancy. Receptor source: a female donor with multiple sclerosis, enrolled in a pregnancy study.

The sample holds one count of this clone. The CDR3 loop is CASSQAAGAYEQYF. The CDR3 DNA is TGTGCCAGTAGCCAGGCAGCGGGAGCGTACGAGCAGTACTTC. The gene calls are TRBV19 and TRBJ2-7; 8 bases agree with TRBD2. J was trimmed by 4 bases and V by 6 bases; bases with no gene match: 8. This CDR3 has 14 amino acids. The germline V gene has CDR1 LNHDA and CDR2 SQIVND (reference sequence).

The V gene is TRBV11-2, the J gene TRBJ2-7; D might be TRBD1 (5 bases). Germline CDR1 is SGHAT and CDR2 is FQNNGV. The CDR3 contains 12 residues. V lost 5 bases to trimming and J lost 9 bases, with 14 bases between them. CDR3 region: CASSPGPTWQYF. The CDR3 DNA reads TGTGCCAGCAGCCCAGGGCCGACTTGGCAGTACTTC.

V is TRBV28 and J is TRBJ2-3, with 7 positions matching TRBD2. The V segment lost 5 bases and the J segment 5 bases; nucleotides outside the gene matches: 10. This CDR3 contains 15 residues. Germline V gene lookup returns CDR1 MDHEN and CDR2 SYDVKM. This CDR3 reads CASSPLGVAGDTQYF. In nucleotides, the CDR3 is TGTGCCAGCAGTCCGCTTGGGGTAGCGGGAGATACGCAGTATTTT.

The chain has TRBV5-1 and TRBJ2-1, with D perhaps matching TRBD1 (5 bases). Germline-derived CDR1 and CDR2 are SGHRS and YFSETQ. The CDR3 is 15 amino acids. The V and J ends lost 4 bases and 1 base respectively, with 12 bases between them. CDR3 region: CASSEGATSYNEQFF. CDR3 nucleotides: TGCGCCAGCAGCGAAGGGGCTACGTCCTACAATGAGCAGTTCTTC.

This clone was seen just once. This chain joins TRBV10-3 and TRBJ2-1, with 10 bases matching TRBD1. Germline assignment: CDR1 ENHRY and CDR2 SYGVKD. The ends lost 4 bases at V and 7 bases at J; junction bases unmatched: 10. This CDR3 is built from 16 residues. CDR3 nucleotide sequence: TGTGCCATCAGTGGACTGGGAGGACAGGGGGAAAATGAGCAGTTCTTC. Protein: CAISGLGGQGENEQFF.

This sequence joins TRBV30 and TRBJ2-1, with D possibly TRBD2 on 6 matching bases. V was shortened by 1 base and J by 5 bases, with 9 bases between the two germline ends. The CDR3 totals 13 residues. Germline assignment: CDR1 GTSNPN and CDR2 SVGIG (reference sequence). The CDR3 DNA sequence: TGTGCCTGGAGTGCGGGAGTCAACAATGAGCAGTTCTTC. Translating it yields CAWSAGVNNEQFF.

The chain employs TRBV19 and TRBJ1-2, with D tentatively TRBD1 (5 bases). Trimming pared 2 bases from V and 5 bases from J, leaving 18 bases between. The CDR3 covers 16 residues. Germline V CDR1 and CDR2: LNHDA, SQIVND (reference sequence). CDR3 sequence reads: CASSITAGQGSYGYTF. The CDR3 DNA reads TGTGCCAGTAGTATAACCGCCGGGCAGGGAAGTTATGGCTACACCTTC.

V and J are TRBV5-4 and TRBJ2-1, with TRBD2 identical over 10 bases. V dropped 0 bases and J dropped 4; count of bases not matched to a gene: 7. Germline assignment: CDR1 SGHNT and CDR2 YYREEE (reference sequence). The CDR3 runs to 17 residues. CDR3 residues: CASSLDPAGGVYNEQFF. The CDR3 nucleotides are TGTGCCAGCAGCTTGGATCCAGCGGGAGGGGTTTACAATGAGCAGTTCTTC.

The chain is built from TRBV5-1 and TRBJ1-3; 8 nucleotides match TRBD1. The V gene's germline CDR1 is SGHRS and CDR2 YFSETQ. V dropped 4 bases and J dropped 10; count of bases not matched to a gene: 10. This CDR3 is 14 amino acids long. The CDR3: CASSNDRGASTIYF. The CDR3 DNA is TGCGCCAGCAGCAACGACAGGGGAGCTAGTACCATATATTTT. The full variable domain, in which reference TRBV5-1 and TRBJ1-3 provide the parts outside the CDR3, is KAGVTQTPRYLIKTRGQQVTLSCSPISGHRSVSWYQQTPGQGLQFLFEYFSETQRNKGNFPGRFSGRQFSNSRSEMNVSTLELGDSALYLCASSNDRGASTIYFGEGSWLTVV.

The genes are TRBV4-2 and TRBJ2-2; D not certain. Germline CDR1 and CDR2: LGHNA and YNFKEQ. Trimming pared 4 bases from V and 3 bases from J, leaving 9 bases between. The CDR3 is 14 residues long. The CDR3 DNA sequence: TGTGCCAGCAGCCTCTCCCGGGACACCGGGGAGCTGTTTTTT. The encoded protein is CASSLSRDTGELFF.

The chain combines TRBV7-9 with TRBJ2-5, with TRBD2 matching 9 bases. Germline trimming cut 3 bases from V and 2 bases from J; bases unmatched to any gene: 7. Germline V gives CDR1 SEHNR, CDR2 FQNEAQ (reference sequence). The CDR3 is made up of 16 amino acids. Here the CDR3 reads CASSFGSGGLQETQYF. CDR3 DNA: TGTGCCAGCAGCTTTGGCAGCGGGGGGCTTCAAGAGACCCAGTACTTC.

The gene calls are TRBV2 and TRBJ1-1; maybe TRBD1 (6 bases). With 7 bases removed from V and 2 bases from J, the gap between germline ends came to 8 bases. The germline V gene has CDR1 SNHLY and CDR2 FYNNEI. This CDR3 region has 12 residues. CDR3 in amino acids: CASKGHNTEAFF. CDR3 sequence (DNA): TGTGCCAGCAAGGGACACAACACTGAAGCTTTCTTT.

This chain uses TRBV19 with TRBJ2-3; TRBD1 aligns across 10 bases. The germline CDR1 and CDR2 sequences are LNHDA and SQIVND (reference sequence). This CDR3 contains 15 residues. Trimming cost V 3 bases and J 4 bases; bases outside gene matches: 4. CDR3 region: CASSIIGQGADTQYF. CDR3 coding DNA: TGTGCCAGTAGTATTATAGGACAGGGGGCAGATACGCAGTATTTT.

The chain has TRBV2 and TRBJ2-7, with TRBD1 matching over 11 bases. In germline, CDR1 is SNHLY, CDR2 FYNNEI. V trimming: 6 bases; J trimming: 3 bases; junction bases outside the gene matches: 13. This CDR3 has 17 residues. In DNA form, the CDR3 reads TGTGCCAGCAGGGGACAGGGGGGGGGACTAGATTACTACGAGCAGTACTTC. This sequence encodes CASRGQGGGLDYYEQYF.

This clone was seen only once. The chain combines TRBV2 with TRBJ1-5; 7 bases fit TRBD1. CDR1 is SNHLY, CDR2 FYNNEI, per germline. Trimming took 6 bases from V and 7 from J; bases not matched to a gene: 12. This CDR3 is built from 15 residues. The CDR3 reads CASSFTRGSGQPQHF. Written as DNA, the CDR3 is TGTGCCAGCAGCTTCACCAGGGGGAGCGGACAGCCCCAGCATTTT.

The chain couples TRBV30 to TRBJ1-4; D is undetermined. The length of the CDR3 is 13 residues. CDR1 is GTSNPN and CDR2 is SVGIG in the germline V gene (reference sequence). Trimming pared 7 bases from V and 8 bases from J, leaving 17 bases between. The CDR3 DNA reads TGTGCCTTCTTAACTACCACCACCGAAAAACTGTTTTTT. This sequence encodes CAFLTTTTEKLFF.

This rearrangement joins TRBV20-1 to TRBJ2-1; a possible D gene is TRBD1 (5 bases). CDR1 and CDR2 (germline): DFQATT, SNEGSKA (reference sequence). The V end lost 6 bases, the J end lost 9 bases, and 12 bases lay between the germline ends. CDR3 size: 11 residues. As DNA, the CDR3 is TGCAGTGCCCCCAGGGATGTTGAGCAGTTCTTC. Protein: CSAPRDVEQFF.

The chain links TRBV7-8 to TRBJ2-7, with D possibly being TRBD2 (5 bases). The V and J ends lost 4 bases and 0 bases respectively, with 10 bases between them. CDR1 and CDR2 (germline): SGHVS, FQNEAQ. There are 14 residues in the CDR3. The CDR3 DNA is TGTGCCAGCAGCTGGACTGACGCCTCCTACGAGCAGTACTTC. It specifies CASSWTDASYEQYF.

The V call is TRBV10-3, the J call TRBJ1-1, with D possibly TRBD1 on 6 matching bases. Germline lookup yields CDR1 ENHRY and CDR2 SYGVKD. Trimming pared 6 bases from V and 4 bases from J, leaving 15 bases between. This CDR3 has 14 amino acids. The CDR3 protein is CAISRDTGSTEAFF. As DNA, the CDR3 is TGTGCCATCAGCAGGGACACCGGAAGCACTGAAGCTTTCTTT.

The V gene is TRBV30, the J gene TRBJ1-1, with D possibly matching TRBD1 (5 bases). This CDR3 spans 15 amino acids. The germline V gene encodes CDR1 GTSNPN and CDR2 SVGIG (reference sequence). V was shortened by 3 bases and J by 2 bases, with 16 bases between the two germline ends. CDR3 residues: CAWSAGGVGNTEAFF. CDR3 coding DNA: TGTGCCTGGAGCGCGGGGGGAGTTGGAAACACTGAAGCTTTCTTT.

V usage is TRBV11-2 and J usage is TRBJ1-6, with D possibly TRBD1 on 5 matching bases. CDR1 and CDR2 (germline): SGHAT, FQNNGV. The ends were cut back, 8 bases at V and 5 bases at J, with 19 bases in the middle. CDR3 length equals 16 residues. The CDR3 is CASSRAGGANNSPLHF. CDR3 nucleotide sequence: TGTGCCAGCTCCCGGGCTGGCGGGGCTAATAATTCACCCCTCCACTTT.

V is TRBV4-1 and J is TRBJ2-1; 8 bases align to TRBD2. The CDR3 totals 17 residues. V lost 1 base and J lost 6; bases outside the gene matches: 11. Germline CDR1 reads MGHRA; CDR2 reads YSYEKL. CDR3 bases: TGCGCCAGCAGCCAAGTTTCCGGTAGCGGGATAGGCAATGAGCAGTTCTTC. Its protein product is CASSQVSGSGIGNEQFF.

The J gene is TRBJ2-1, the V gene TRBV4-2, with TRBD2 identical over 7 bases. This CDR3 has 18 residues. CDR1 is LGHNA and CDR2 is YNFKEQ in the germline V gene. Trimming removed 1 base from V and 4 bases from J; junction bases left unmatched: 13. Written as DNA, the CDR3 is TGTGCCAGCAGCCAAGTCGCCGCGGGGGTAGCGGGTTACAATGAGCAGTTCTTC. Translated, it gives CASSQVAAGVAGYNEQFF.

The V gene is TRBV11-2, the J gene TRBJ2-7; D ambiguous. CDR1 and CDR2 from the germline V gene are SGHAT and FQNNGV. The CDR3 is 13 residues long. V lost 6 bases to trimming and J lost 8 bases, with 17 bases between them. The DNA for the CDR3 is TGTGCCAGCAGAACCCTGGGTGGAGTCAAGCAGTACTTC. It is translated as CASRTLGGVKQYF.

J is TRBJ1-4 and V is TRBV25-1, with 11 bases fitting TRBD1. CDR1 and CDR2 (germline): MGHDK, SYGVNS. V lost 4 bases and J lost 8; bases outside the gene matches: 6. The CDR3 consists of 15 residues. The CDR3 DNA reads as TGTGCCAGCAGTGCGGACAGGGGGCGGGAAGAAAAACTGTTTTTT. Protein: CASSADRGREEKLFF.

J is TRBJ1-1 and V is TRBV7-9, with D maybe TRBD1 (6 bases). V was clipped by 1 base and J by 4 bases, with 10 bases between them. There are 14 residues in the CDR3. Looked up from germline, CDR1 is SEHNR and CDR2 is FQNEAQ (reference sequence). The CDR3 is CASSLGDTRTEAFF. The CDR3 coding sequence is TGTGCCAGCAGCTTAGGGGACACCCGCACTGAAGCTTTCTTT.

This chain links TRBV7-8 with TRBJ2-2, with D maybe TRBD2 (5 bases). This CDR3 is 15 amino acids long. V was pared by 1 base and J by 6 bases, with 12 bases between. CDR1 is SGHVS and CDR2 is FQNEAQ in the germline V gene. The CDR3 sequence is CASSLDGLGAGELFF. DNA of the CDR3: TGTGCCAGCAGCTTAGACGGGTTGGGAGCCGGGGAGCTGTTTTTT. Using reference TRBV7-8 and TRBJ2-2 for the parts outside the CDR3, the full variable domain is GAGVSQSPRYKVAKRGQDVALRCDPISGHVSLFWYQQALGQGPEFLTYFQNEAQLDKSGLPSDRFFAERPEGSVSTLKIQRTQQEDSAVYLCASSLDGLGAGELFFGEGSRLTVL.

This chain connects TRBV14 to TRBJ2-2; 7 bases are a match to TRBD1. Trimming cost V 4 bases and J 5 bases; bases outside gene matches: 4. The CDR3 extends over 14 amino acids. The germline CDR1 and CDR2 sequences are SGHDN and FVKESK. The CDR3 reads CASSLRQGTGELFF. DNA for the CDR3: TGTGCCAGCAGCCTGCGACAGGGTACCGGGGAGCTGTTTTTT.

The rearrangement uses TRBV5-4 and TRBJ2-3, with D possibly matching TRBD1 (6 bases). This CDR3 has 18 amino acids. Trimming shortened V by 0 bases and J by 0 bases, and 17 bases separated the two germline ends. CDR1 is SGHNT and CDR2 is YYREEE in the germline V gene (reference sequence). CDR3 loop: CASSLVGTKGGSTDTQYF. CDR3 coding DNA: TGTGCCAGCAGCTTGGTGGGAACCAAAGGGGGTAGCACAGATACGCAGTATTTT.